These 12 T cell receptor beta chains were sequenced from one sample in a study of cytomegalovirus exposure and HLA in healthy donors. This PCR relied on a set of 60 Vbeta primers and 13 Jbeta primers. The table came from immunoSEQ multiplex PCR; TCRdb's copy has only in-frame clones and leaves some out. The sample shows 150,000 or so clones, around 80% of them seen only once. Sequenced material: PBMCs. The source of these receptors is a female donor in good health and CMV-seronegative.

In this sample, this clone turned up a few times. The chain couples TRBV13 to TRBJ2-2; D is possibly TRBD2 (7 bases). The CDR3 totals 15 residues. Germline assignment: CDR1 PRHDT and CDR2 FYEKMQ (reference sequence). V lost 5 bases, J lost 7 bases, and 17 bases lay in between. CDR3 bases: TGTGCCAGCAGCACCCGGGGGGCCGGGGGCGGGGAGCTGTTTTTT. Translated: CASSTRGAGGGELFF.

The chain joins TRBV5-1 to TRBJ2-3; D is perhaps TRBD2 (5 bases). The CDR3 length is 14 residues. V dropped 4 bases and J dropped 5 bases, with 14 bases sitting between them. CDR1 is SGHRS, CDR2 YFSETQ, per germline. The CDR3 spells CASSPTATRDTQYF. CDR3 bases: TGCGCCAGCAGCCCCACTGCTACTAGAGATACGCAGTATTTT.

The genes are TRBV9 and TRBJ2-2; the D gene is possibly TRBD2 (6 bases). CDR1 and CDR2 from the germline V gene are SGDLS and YYNGEE. V lost 3 bases to trimming and J lost 6 bases, with 15 bases between them. This CDR3 has 15 residues. DNA for the CDR3: TGTGCCAGCAGCGGCGGGATAGAGCGGGCCGGGGAGCTGTTTTTT. It codes for CASSGGIERAGELFF.

This chain connects TRBV19 to TRBJ1-1; 7 positions match TRBD1. This CDR3 comprises 15 residues. The V and J ends lost 8 bases and 2 bases, in that order; junction bases with no gene match: 11. Germline V CDR1 and CDR2: LNHDA, SQIVND (reference sequence). The CDR3 DNA sequence: TGTGCCAGTCTGGATTACAGGGGCTTCAACACTGAAGCTTTCTTT. This codes for CASLDYRGFNTEAFF.

This clone showed up just a few times. The V and J genes are TRBV5-8 and TRBJ2-5; 10 positions match TRBD1. The CDR3 extends over 15 amino acids. The junction had 8 bases not matched to a gene; V was cut back by 4 bases and J by 5 bases. Germline V gene data show CDR1 as SGHTS and CDR2 as YDEGEE. CDR3 DNA: TGTGCCAGCAGCCACCGGACAGGGGGAGTTGAGACCCAGTACTTC. Protein: CASSHRTGGVETQYF. Based on the CDR3 plus reference TRBV5-8 and TRBJ2-5, the full variable domain is EAGVTQSPTHLIKTRGQQATLRCSPISGHTSVYWYQQALGLGLQFLLWYDEGEERNRGNFPPRFSGRQFPNYSSELNVNALELEDSALYLCASSHRTGGVETQYFGPGTRLLVL.

V and J are TRBV9 and TRBJ1-5; D possibly corresponds to TRBD1 (5 bases). Germline values: CDR1 SGDLS, CDR2 YYNGEE. V lost 0 bases and J lost 6, with 10 bases in between. The CDR3 is 14 amino acids. CDR3: CASSVGTPGQPQHF. The CDR3 bases are TGTGCCAGCAGCGTAGGGACACCAGGTCAGCCCCAGCATTTT.

This chain joins TRBV7-2 and TRBJ2-1; 14 bases are a match to TRBD2. The CDR3 loop spans 16 amino acids. Germline lookup yields CDR1 SGHTA and CDR2 FQGNSA. V trimming: 6 bases; J trimming: 9 bases; junction bases outside the gene matches: 10. CDR3 loop: CASRPRLAGGGGEQFF. CDR3 coding DNA: TGTGCCAGCAGGCCAAGACTAGCGGGAGGGGGGGGTGAGCAGTTCTTC. The variable domain in full, completed from reference TRBV7-2 and TRBJ2-1, reads GAGVSQSPSNKVTEKGKDVELRCDPISGHTALYWYRQSLGQGLEFLIYFQGNSAPDKSGLPSDRFSAERTGGSVSTLTIQRTQQEDSAVYLCASRPRLAGGGGEQFFGPGTRLTVL.

The V and J genes are TRBV4-3 and TRBJ2-7, with TRBD2 identical over 7 bases. V lost 3 bases to trimming and J lost 5 bases; unmatched junction nucleotides: 10. Germline V gene data show CDR1 as LGHNA and CDR2 as YSLEER. The CDR3 is 15 residues long. The CDR3 reads CASSQGGTASNEQYF. The CDR3 DNA is TGCGCCAGCAGCCAGGGAGGGACGGCTAGCAACGAGCAGTACTTC.

The chain combines TRBV7-2 with TRBJ1-5, with a weak D call TRBD1 (6 bases). Germline CDR1 reads SGHTA; CDR2 reads FQGNSA. Between the trimmed V and J ends, which lost 5 bases and 3 bases, there was a span of 17 bases. The CDR3 sequence is 16 residues long. CDR3: CASSLAPDSYNQPQHF. The CDR3 region has the DNA TGTGCCAGCAGCCTGGCCCCGGACAGCTACAATCAGCCCCAGCATTTT.

The V and J genes are TRBV30 and TRBJ2-5, with D possibly TRBD2 on 6 matching bases. The V end lost 2 bases, the J end lost 5 bases, and 12 bases lay between the germline ends. Germline lookup yields CDR1 GTSNPN and CDR2 SVGIG (reference sequence). This CDR3 comprises 13 residues. The CDR3, as DNA: TGTGCCTGGAGTCGGGGGTCTTCGGAGACCCAGTACTTC. It codes for CAWSRGSSETQYF.

The rearrangement uses TRBV7-8 and TRBJ1-5; D is undetermined. The CDR3 totals 13 residues. Trimming left V 7 bases short and J 0 bases short, with 7 bases between. The germline CDR1 and CDR2 sequences are SGHVS and FQNEAQ. The CDR3 reads CASTSNSNQPQHF. The CDR3 coding sequence is TGTGCCAGCACCAGTAATAGCAATCAGCCCCAGCATTTT.

This chain connects TRBV13 to TRBJ1-6, with 7 bases fitting TRBD1. Germline V gene data show CDR1 as PRHDT and CDR2 as FYEKMQ (reference sequence). V trimming: 5 bases; J trimming: 7 bases; junction bases outside the gene matches: 8. The CDR3 is 15 amino acids. The CDR3 sequence: CASSLEGDSNSPLHF. The CDR3 nucleotides are TGTGCCAGCAGCCTTGAGGGGGACAGCAATTCACCCCTCCACTTT.